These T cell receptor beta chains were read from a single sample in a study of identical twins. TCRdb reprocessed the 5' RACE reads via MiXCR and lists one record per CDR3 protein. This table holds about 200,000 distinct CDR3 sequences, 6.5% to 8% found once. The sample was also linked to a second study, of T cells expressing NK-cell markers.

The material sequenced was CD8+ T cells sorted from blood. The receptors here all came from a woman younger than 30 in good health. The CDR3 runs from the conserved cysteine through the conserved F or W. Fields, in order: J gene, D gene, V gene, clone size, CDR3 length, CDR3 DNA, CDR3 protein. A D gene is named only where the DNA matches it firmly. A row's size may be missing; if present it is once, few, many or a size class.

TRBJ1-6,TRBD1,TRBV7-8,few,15,TGTGCCAGCAGCTTAACCGGGACAGCCAATTCACCCCTCCACTTT,CASSLTGTANSPLHF
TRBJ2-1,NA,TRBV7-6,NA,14,TGTGCCAGCAGCTTTCGCGGGGGCGCGAATGAGCAGTTCTTC,CASSFRGGANEQFF
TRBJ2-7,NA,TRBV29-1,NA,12,TGCAGCGTTGAAGATCGACGGTACGAGCAGTACTTC,CSVEDRRYEQYF
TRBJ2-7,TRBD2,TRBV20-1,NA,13,TGCAGTGCCAGAACGACTAGCGGGTACGAGCAGTACTTC,CSARTTSGYEQYF
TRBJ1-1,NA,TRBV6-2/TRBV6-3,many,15,TGTGCCAGCAGTTACTTGGGAAGCATGAACACTGAAGCTTTCTTT,CASSYLGSMNTEAFF
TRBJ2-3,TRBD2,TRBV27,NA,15,TGTGCCAGCAGATTGCGGGAGTGGGGGGGATATACGCAGTATTTT,CASRLREWGGYTQYF
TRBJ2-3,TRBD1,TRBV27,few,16,TGTGCCAGCAGTTTATGGACAGGGGGCGAACAAGATACGCAGTATTTT,CASSLWTGGEQDTQYF
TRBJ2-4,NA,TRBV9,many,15,TGTGCCAGCAAGGGTAGATGGCTAGCCAAAAACATTCAGTACTTC,CASKGRWLAKNIQYF
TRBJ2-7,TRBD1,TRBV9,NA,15,TGTGCCAGCAGCCCCCTCCGGGACAGGGGCGGCGAGCAGTACTTC,CASSPLRDRGGEQYF
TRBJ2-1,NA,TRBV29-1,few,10,TGCAGCGGGGACAACAATGAGCAGTTCTTC,CSGDNNEQFF
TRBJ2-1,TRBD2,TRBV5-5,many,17,TGTGCCAGCAGCGGCCCGACTAGCGGGAGTACCTACAATGAGCAGTTCTTC,CASSGPTSGSTYNEQFF
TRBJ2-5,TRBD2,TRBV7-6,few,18,TGTGCCAGCAGCCGAACCGCGGGGCGGGGGTTAGTCCAAGAGACCCAGTACTTC,CASSRTAGRGLVQETQYF
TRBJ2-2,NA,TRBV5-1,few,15,TGCGCCAGCAGCTTGGAGGGGGGAGCCACCGGGGAGCTGTTTTTT,CASSLEGGATGELFF
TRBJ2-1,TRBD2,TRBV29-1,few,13,TGCAGCGTGGTGCTAGCGGTTTACAATGAGCAGTTCTTC,CSVVLAVYNEQFF
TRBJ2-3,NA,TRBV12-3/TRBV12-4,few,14,TGTGCCAGCAGTGGGACTCTAACCACAGATACGCAGTATTTT,CASSGTLTTDTQYF
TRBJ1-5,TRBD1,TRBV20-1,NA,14,TGCAGTGCCACCGACAGGGAAGGGGATCAGCCCCAGCATTTT,CSATDREGDQPQHF
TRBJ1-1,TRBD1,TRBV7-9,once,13,TGTGCCAGCAGCTCAACCCGGGACAGCCGGGCTTTCTTT,CASSSTRDSRAFF
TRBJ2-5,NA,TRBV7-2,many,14,TGTGCCAGCAGTTATCTCTCCGGCCAAGAGACCCAGTACTTC,CASSYLSGQETQYF
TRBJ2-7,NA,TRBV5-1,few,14,TGCGCCAGCAGCGAGGGGGGAACCGTCTACGAGCAGTACTTC,CASSEGGTVYEQYF
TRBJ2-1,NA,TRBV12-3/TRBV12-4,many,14,TGTGCCAGCAGTTTAGCCGGAGGTTGGGATGAGCAGTTCTTC,CASSLAGGWDEQFF
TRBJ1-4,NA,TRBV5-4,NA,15,TGTGCCAGCAGCACGGACGGGACCGTTAATGAAAAACTGTTTTTT,CASSTDGTVNEKLFF
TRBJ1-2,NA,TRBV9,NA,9,TGTGCCAGCAGCGTAGGACAGCCCTTC,CASSVGQPF
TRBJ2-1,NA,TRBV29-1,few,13,TGCAGCGTTGGACTAGTGTCCTACAATGAGCAGTTCTTC,CSVGLVSYNEQFF
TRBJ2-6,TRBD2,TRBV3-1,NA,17,TGTGCCTCCTGCACCGGGACTAGCAGCTCTGGGGCCAACGTCCTGACTTTC,CASCTGTSSSGANVLTF
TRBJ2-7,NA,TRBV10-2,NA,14,TGCGCCAGCGCCCAACGAACAGCCGCCTACGAGCAGTACTTC,CASAQRTAAYEQYF
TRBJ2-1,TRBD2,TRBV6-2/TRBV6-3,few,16,TGTGCCAGCAGTTTCGGAGGACGGGGGGCCTACAATGAGCAGTTCTTC,CASSFGGRGAYNEQFF
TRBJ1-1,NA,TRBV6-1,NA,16,TGTGCCAGCAGCCTTACGATGGTGGGGTCGTGGTCTGAAGCTTTCTTT,CASSLTMVGSWSEAFF
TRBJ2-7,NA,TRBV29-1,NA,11,TGCAGCGTCGCACAGGGTTACGAGCAGTACTTC,CSVAQGYEQYF
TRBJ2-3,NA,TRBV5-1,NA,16,TGCGCCAGCAGCTTTGAGCGGCGGGGTTCCGGCGGGACGCAGTATTTT,CASSFERRGSGGTQYF
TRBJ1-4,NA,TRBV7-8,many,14,TGTGCCAGCAGCCCCCCGGGCGGCGGTGAAAAACTGTTTTTT,CASSPPGGGEKLFF
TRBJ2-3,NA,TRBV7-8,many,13,TGTGCCAGCAGCACAGGAGCAGGTTCGACGCAGTATTTT,CASSTGAGSTQYF
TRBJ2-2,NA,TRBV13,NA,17,TGTGCCAGCAGAGACAATACAGGGAGTAAGAATGCCGGGGAGCTGTTTTTT,CASRDNTGSKNAGELFF
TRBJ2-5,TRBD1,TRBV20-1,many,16,TGCAGTGCTAGAAGTCAGGCAGGGGGTTTTTTAGAGACCCAGTACTTC,CSARSQAGGFLETQYF
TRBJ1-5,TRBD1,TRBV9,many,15,TGTGCCAGCAGCGCCGGGGACAGTTCACGTCAGCCCCAGCATTTT,CASSAGDSSRQPQHF